What follows is one T cell receptor (beta chain) and its context. Its antigen is unidentified. Via MiXCR, TCRdb re-called the reads, giving one row per CDR3 protein. The sample has hundreds of thousands of distinct CDR3 sequences, approximately 42% seen once. These data come from a study of T cell repertoires in cytomegalovirus infection. The overall study: As its CMV epitopes, the study selected recently identified HLA-C-restricted and well-studied HLA-B-restricted targets. General study findings and limits: The response measured ex vivo was dominated by TCR beta clonotypes (HLA-C-restricted and CMV-specific).

Per the germline V gene, CDR1 is SGHRS and CDR2 is YFSETQ. V shed 3 bases and J 8 bases; nucleotides not matched to a gene: 2. CDR3 size: 15 residues. This chain joins TRBV5-1 and TRBJ2-1; the match to TRBD2 covers 16 bases. Sequenced here: cultured PBMCs, sampled from culture after CMV antigen stimulation. This receptor was identified in a human donor in good health (CMV status not recorded). Some clones in this sample may be carry-over from other donors' samples. The CDR3: CASSSGTSGGDEQFF. CDR3 nucleotide sequence: TGCGCCAGCAGCTCAGGGACTAGCGGGGGGGATGAGCAGTTCTTC.